This T cell receptor beta chain was obtained from a study of OX40 agonist ivuxolimab in advanced cancers. Study summary: Of the participants, 35% to 50% had some prior anti-PD-1, anti-PD-L1 or anti-CTLA-4 therapy, which was allowed. Three dose-escalation patients had partial responses: one with hepatocellular carcinoma and two with cutaneous melanoma.

The V segment lost 5 bases and the J segment 3 bases; nucleotides outside the gene matches: 6. The CDR3 totals 14 residues. Germline V CDR1 and CDR2: SGHAT, FQNNGV. Only in-frame clones appear in the TCRdb table, and some are missing; sequencing was by immunoSEQ multiplex PCR. This table has tens of thousands of clones, 90% to 95% appearing once. The gene calls are TRBV11-2 and TRBJ2-7; 8 bases align to TRBD2. This material consisted of CD4+ or CD8+ T cells sorted from blood, taken in a trial of the OX40 agonist ivuxolimab. The sequence was obtained from an adult with an advanced solid tumor such as melanoma, head and neck, liver or kidney cancer. The CDR3 here is CASSPVTSDYEQYF. DNA of the CDR3: TGTGCCAGCAGCCCTGTGACTAGCGACTACGAGCAGTACTTC.